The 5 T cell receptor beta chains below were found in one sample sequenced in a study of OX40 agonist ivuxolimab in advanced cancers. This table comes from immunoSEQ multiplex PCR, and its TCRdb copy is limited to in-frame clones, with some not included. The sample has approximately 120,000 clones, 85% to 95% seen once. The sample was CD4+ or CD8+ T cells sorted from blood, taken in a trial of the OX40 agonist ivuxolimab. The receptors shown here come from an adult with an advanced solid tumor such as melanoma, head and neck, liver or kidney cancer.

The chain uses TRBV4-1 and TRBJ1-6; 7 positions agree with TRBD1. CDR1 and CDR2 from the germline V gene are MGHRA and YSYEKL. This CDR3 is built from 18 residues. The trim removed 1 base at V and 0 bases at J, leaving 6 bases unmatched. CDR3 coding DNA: TGCGCCAGCAGCCAAGGGGGACAGCTGAGCTCCTATAATTCACCCCTCCACTTT. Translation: CASSQGGQLSSYNSPLHF.

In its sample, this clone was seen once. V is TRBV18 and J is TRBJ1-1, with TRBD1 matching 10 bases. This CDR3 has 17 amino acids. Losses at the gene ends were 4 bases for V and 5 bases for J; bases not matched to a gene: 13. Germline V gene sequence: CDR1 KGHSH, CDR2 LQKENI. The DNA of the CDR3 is TGTGCCAGCTCACGGACTGGGACAGGGGCCCGGCGGACTGAAGCTTTCTTT. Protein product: CASSRTGTGARRTEAFF.

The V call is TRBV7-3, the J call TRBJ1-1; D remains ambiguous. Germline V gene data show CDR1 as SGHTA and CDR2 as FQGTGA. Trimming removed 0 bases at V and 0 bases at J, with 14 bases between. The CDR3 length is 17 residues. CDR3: CASSLTIRRYMNTEAFF. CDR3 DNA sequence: TGTGCCAGCAGCTTAACGATCCGACGGTACATGAACACTGAAGCTTTCTTT.

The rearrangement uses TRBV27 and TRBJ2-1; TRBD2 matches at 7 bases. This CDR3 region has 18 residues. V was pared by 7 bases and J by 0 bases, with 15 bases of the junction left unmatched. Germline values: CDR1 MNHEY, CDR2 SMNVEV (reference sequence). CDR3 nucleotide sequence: TGTGCCAGCACTTTCGCGATTGAGGGCGGGAGCTCCTACAATGAGCAGTTCTTC. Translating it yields CASTFAIEGGSSYNEQFF.

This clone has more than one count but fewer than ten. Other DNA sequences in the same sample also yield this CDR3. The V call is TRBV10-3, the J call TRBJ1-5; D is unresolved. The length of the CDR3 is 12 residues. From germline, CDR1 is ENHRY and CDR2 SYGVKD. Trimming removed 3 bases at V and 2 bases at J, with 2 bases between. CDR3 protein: CAISDGNQPQHF. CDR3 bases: TGTGCCATCAGTGACGGCAATCAGCCCCAGCATTTT.